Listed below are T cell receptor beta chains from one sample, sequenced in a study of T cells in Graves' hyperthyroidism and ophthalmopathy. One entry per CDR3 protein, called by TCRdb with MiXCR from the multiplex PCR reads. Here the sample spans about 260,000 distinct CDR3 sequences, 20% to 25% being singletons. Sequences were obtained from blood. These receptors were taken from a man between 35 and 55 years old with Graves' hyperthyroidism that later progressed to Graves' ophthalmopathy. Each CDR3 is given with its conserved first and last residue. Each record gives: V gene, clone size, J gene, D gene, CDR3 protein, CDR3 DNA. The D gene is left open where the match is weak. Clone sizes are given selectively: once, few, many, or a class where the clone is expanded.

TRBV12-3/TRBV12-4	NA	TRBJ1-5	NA	CASSLEFHQPQHF	TGTGCCAGCAGTTTAGAGTTCCATCAGCCCCAGCATTTT
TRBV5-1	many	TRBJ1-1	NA	CASSYNTGKNTEAFF	TGCGCCAGCAGCTATAATACAGGCAAGAACACTGAAGCTTTCTTT
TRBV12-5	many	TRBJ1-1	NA	CASGFGGQMTEAFF	TGTGCTAGTGGTTTCGGAGGGCAGATGACTGAAGCTTTCTTT
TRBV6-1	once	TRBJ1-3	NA	CASTGVFLGGNTIYF	TGTGCCAGCACTGGAGTCTTCCTGGGGGGAAACACCATATATTTT
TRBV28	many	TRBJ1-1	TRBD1	CASSLYRQGFRNTEAFF	TGTGCCAGCAGTTTATACCGACAGGGGTTCAGAAACACTGAAGCTTTCTTT
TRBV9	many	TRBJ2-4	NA	CASSVASGAKNIQYF	TGTGCCAGCAGCGTAGCATCAGGGGCCAAAAACATTCAGTACTTC
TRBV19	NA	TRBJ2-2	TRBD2	CASSSGLADTGELFF	TGTGCCAGTAGTTCTGGACTAGCGGACACCGGGGAGCTGTTTTTT
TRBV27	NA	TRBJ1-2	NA	CASSPEGIYGYTF	TGTGCCAGCAGCCCGGAGGGAATCTATGGCTACACCTTC
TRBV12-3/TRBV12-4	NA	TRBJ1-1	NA	CASSFVGAEAFF	TGTGCCAGCAGTTTTGTCGGGGCTGAAGCTTTCTTT
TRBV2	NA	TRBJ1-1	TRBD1	CASTPGTGDTEAFF	TGTGCCAGCACACCTGGGACAGGGGACACTGAAGCTTTCTTT
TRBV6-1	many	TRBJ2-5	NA	CASSEAGEETQYF	TGTGCCAGCAGTGAGGCGGGTGAGGAGACCCAGTACTTC
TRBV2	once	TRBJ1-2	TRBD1	CASSEASPRTGGNYGYTF	TGTGCCAGCAGTGAAGCTAGTCCCCGGACAGGGGGCAACTATGGCTACACCTTC
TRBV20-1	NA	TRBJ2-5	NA	CSARASGYSTGETQYF	TGCAGTGCTAGAGCTTCTGGTTACAGTACGGGAGAGACCCAGTACTTC
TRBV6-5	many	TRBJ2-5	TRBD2	CASSFRFPSGGPGGAQYF	TGTGCCAGCAGTTTCCGATTCCCTAGCGGGGGGCCCGGAGGGGCCCAGTACTTC
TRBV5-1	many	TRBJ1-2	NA	CASSLVGTYGYTF	TGCGCCAGCAGCTTGGTGGGGACTTATGGCTACACCTTC
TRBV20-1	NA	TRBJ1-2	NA	CSAEAGAGYGYTF	TGCAGTGCCGAAGCGGGGGCCGGCTATGGCTACACCTTC
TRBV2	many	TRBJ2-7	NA	CASSVKAVQYF	TGTGCCAGCAGTGTTAAGGCGGTGCAGTACTTC
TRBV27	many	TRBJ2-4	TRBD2	CASRGNGLADLAKNIQYF	TGTGCCAGCAGGGGGAACGGACTAGCGGATTTAGCCAAAAACATTCAGTACTTC
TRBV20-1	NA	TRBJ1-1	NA	CSARDLELGTEAFF	TGCAGTGCTAGAGATTTGGAATTGGGCACTGAAGCTTTCTTT
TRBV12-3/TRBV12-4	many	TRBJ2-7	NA	CASSLHNRVSGEQYF	TGTGCCAGCAGTTTACACAACAGGGTTAGTGGGGAGCAGTACTTC
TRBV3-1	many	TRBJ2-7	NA	CASSQDYSGLSYEQYF	TGTGCCAGCAGCCAAGACTATTCGGGACTCTCCTACGAGCAGTACTTC
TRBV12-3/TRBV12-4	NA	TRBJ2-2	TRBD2	CASGREADTGELFF	TGTGCCAGCGGCCGGGAGGCCGACACCGGGGAGCTGTTTTTT
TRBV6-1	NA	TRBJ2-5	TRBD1	CASSDPRGPQETQYF	TGTGCCAGCAGTGACCCCAGGGGGCCCCAAGAGACCCAGTACTTC
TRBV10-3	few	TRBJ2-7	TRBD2	CATAAGVYEQYF	TGTGCCACCGCGGCGGGGGTCTACGAGCAGTACTTC
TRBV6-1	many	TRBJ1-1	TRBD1	CASSGRARGGRNTEAFF	TGTGCCAGCAGTGGTCGGGCCAGGGGGGGCCGGAACACTGAAGCTTTCTTT
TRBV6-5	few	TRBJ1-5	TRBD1	CASSSDRGINQPQHF	TGTGCCAGCAGTTCGGACAGGGGGATCAATCAGCCCCAGCATTTT
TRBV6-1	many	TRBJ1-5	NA	CASRSMGGRGGGRPQHF	TGTGCCAGCAGATCCATGGGGGGGAGGGGTGGTGGTCGGCCCCAGCATTTT
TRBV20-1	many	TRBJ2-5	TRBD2	CSAGLLGEGETQYF	TGCAGTGCGGGTCTTTTAGGGGAGGGGGAGACCCAGTACTTC
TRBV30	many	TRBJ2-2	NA	CAWSVISGSANTGELFF	TGTGCCTGGAGTGTCATATCGGGGTCAGCGAACACCGGGGAGCTGTTTTTT
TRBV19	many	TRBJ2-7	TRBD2	CASSARPSGPSSYEQYF	TGTGCCAGTAGTGCCAGGCCTAGCGGCCCTAGCTCCTACGAGCAGTACTTC
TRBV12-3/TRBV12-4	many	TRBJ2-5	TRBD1	CASSEGTGTTNQETQYF	TGTGCCAGCAGTGAGGGGACAGGGACTACGAACCAAGAGACCCAGTACTTC
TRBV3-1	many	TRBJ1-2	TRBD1	CASSQNRGGSYTF	TGTGCCAGCAGCCAGAACAGGGGGGGAAGCTACACCTTC
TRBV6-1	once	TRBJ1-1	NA	CASSKQTGNTEAFF	TGTGCCAGCAGTAAGCAGACGGGGAACACTGAAGCTTTCTTT
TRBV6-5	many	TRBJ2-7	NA	CASSIRGGYEQYF	TGTGCCAGCAGCATACGAGGGGGGTACGAGCAGTACTTC
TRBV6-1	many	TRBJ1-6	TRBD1	CASNRGALGDNSPLHF	TGTGCCAGCAACAGGGGAGCCCTCGGGGATAATTCACCCCTCCACTTT
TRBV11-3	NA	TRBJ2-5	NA	CASSLGPGQGGETQYF	TGTGCCAGCAGCTTGGGCCCCGGACAGGGAGGGGAGACCCAGTACTTC
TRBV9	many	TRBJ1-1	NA	CASSVGPGGLSTEAFF	TGTGCCAGCAGCGTAGGGCCTGGAGGGCTGAGCACTGAAGCTTTCTTT
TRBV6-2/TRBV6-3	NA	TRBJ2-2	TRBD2	CASMLAGTRNTGELFF	TGTGCCAGCATGTTGGCCGGGACTAGGAACACCGGGGAGCTGTTTTTT
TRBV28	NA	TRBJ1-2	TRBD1	CASSRSTGAYGYTF	TGTGCCAGCAGTCGCTCGACAGGGGCCTATGGCTACACCTTC
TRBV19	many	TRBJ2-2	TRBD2	CASSIRLAVTTGELFF	TGTGCCAGTAGTATCAGACTAGCGGTGACTACCGGGGAGCTGTTTTTT
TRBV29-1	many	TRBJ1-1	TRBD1	CSVTNRGGTEAFF	TGCAGCGTTACGAACAGGGGGGGCACTGAAGCTTTCTTT
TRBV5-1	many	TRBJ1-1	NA	CASSLLTGNTEAFF	TGCGCCAGCAGCTTGCTAACAGGGAACACTGAAGCTTTCTTT
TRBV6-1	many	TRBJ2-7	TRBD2	CASSPTSAAGGFYEQYF	TGTGCCAGCAGCCCCACTTCGGCTGCGGGAGGGTTCTACGAGCAGTACTTC
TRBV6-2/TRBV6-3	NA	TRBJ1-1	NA	CASSSLDMNTEAFF	TGTGCCAGCAGTTCTTTGGACATGAACACTGAAGCTTTCTTT
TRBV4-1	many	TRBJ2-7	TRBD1	CASSQDRQGRYEQYF	TGCGCCAGCAGCCAAGACCGACAGGGTCGGTACGAGCAGTACTTC
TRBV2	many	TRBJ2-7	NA	CASKRDGYEQYF	TGTGCCAGCAAACGAGACGGTTACGAGCAGTACTTC
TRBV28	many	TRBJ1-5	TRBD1	CASSRGQIYSNQPQHF	TGTGCCAGCAGCAGGGGACAGATTTATAGCAATCAGCCCCAGCATTTT
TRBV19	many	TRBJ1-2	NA	CASSTRDGYGYTF	TGTGCCAGTAGTACTCGGGACGGCTATGGCTACACCTTC
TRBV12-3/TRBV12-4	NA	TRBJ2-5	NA	CASSLVGSPWTQYF	TGTGCCAGCAGTTTAGTTGGGAGCCCGTGGACCCAGTACTTC
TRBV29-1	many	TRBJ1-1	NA	CSAGGQNTEAFF	TGCAGCGCCGGAGGGCAGAACACTGAAGCTTTCTTT
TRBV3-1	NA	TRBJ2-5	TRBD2	CASSQRTAGFKETQYF	TGTGCCAGCAGCCAAAGAACAGCGGGATTCAAAGAGACCCAGTACTTC
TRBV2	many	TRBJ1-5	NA	CASSVGGLKPQHF	TGTGCCAGCAGTGTAGGAGGTTTGAAGCCCCAGCATTTT
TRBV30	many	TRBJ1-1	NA	CAWSVRGVVNTEAFF	TGTGCCTGGAGTGTACGCGGGGTAGTGAACACTGAAGCTTTCTTT
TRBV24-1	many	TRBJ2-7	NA	CATSDPRGDSYEQYF	TGTGCCACCAGTGATCCAAGGGGCGACTCCTACGAGCAGTACTTC
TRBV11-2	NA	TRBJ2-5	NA	CASSRHRTETQYF	TGTGCCAGCAGTCGACACAGAACTGAGACCCAGTACTTC
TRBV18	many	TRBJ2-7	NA	CASSSQLSNYEQYF	TGTGCCAGCTCTTCGCAGCTCTCCAACTACGAGCAGTACTTC
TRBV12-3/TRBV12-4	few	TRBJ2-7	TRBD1	CASSSGQGDPYEQYF	TGTGCCAGCAGTTCGGGGCAGGGGGACCCCTACGAGCAGTACTTC
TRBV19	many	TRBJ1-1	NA	CASRRGTGISEAFF	TGTGCCAGTAGACGAGGGACGGGAATCTCTGAAGCTTTCTTT
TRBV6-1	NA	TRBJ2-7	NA	CAVEPDSSSYEQYF	TGTGCCGTCGAGCCGGACTCGAGCTCCTACGAGCAGTACTTC